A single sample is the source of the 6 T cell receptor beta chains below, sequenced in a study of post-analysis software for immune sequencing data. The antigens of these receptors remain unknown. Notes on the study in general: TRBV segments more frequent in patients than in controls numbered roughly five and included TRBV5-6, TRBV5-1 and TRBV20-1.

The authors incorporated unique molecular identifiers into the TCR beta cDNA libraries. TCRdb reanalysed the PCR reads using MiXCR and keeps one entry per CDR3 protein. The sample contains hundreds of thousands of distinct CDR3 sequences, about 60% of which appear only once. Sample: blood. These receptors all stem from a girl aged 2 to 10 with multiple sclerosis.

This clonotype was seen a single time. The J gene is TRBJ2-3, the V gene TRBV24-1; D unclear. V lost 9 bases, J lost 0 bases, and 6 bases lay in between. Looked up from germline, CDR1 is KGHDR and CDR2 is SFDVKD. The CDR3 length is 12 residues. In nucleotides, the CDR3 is TGTGCCACCGCAGCTAGCACAGATACGCAGTATTTT. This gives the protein CATAASTDTQYF.

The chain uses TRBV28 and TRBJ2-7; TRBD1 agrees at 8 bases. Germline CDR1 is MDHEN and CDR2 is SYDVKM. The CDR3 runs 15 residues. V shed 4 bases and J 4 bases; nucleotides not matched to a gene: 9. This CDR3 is CASSSKDRARYEQYF. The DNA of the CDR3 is TGTGCCAGCAGTTCGAAGGACAGGGCTAGGTACGAGCAGTACTTC.

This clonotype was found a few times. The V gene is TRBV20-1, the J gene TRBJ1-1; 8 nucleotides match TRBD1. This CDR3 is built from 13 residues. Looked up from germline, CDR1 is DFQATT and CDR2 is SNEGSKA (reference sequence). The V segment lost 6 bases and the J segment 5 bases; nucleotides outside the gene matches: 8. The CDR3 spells CSAGTGRLTEAFF. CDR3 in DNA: TGCAGTGCAGGGACAGGTCGGTTGACTGAAGCTTTCTTT.

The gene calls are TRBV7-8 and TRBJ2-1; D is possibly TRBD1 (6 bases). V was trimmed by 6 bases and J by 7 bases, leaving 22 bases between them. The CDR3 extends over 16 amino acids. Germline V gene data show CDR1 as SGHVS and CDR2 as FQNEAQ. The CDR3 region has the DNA TGTGCCAGCAGTAGATCCTCCGGGACAACTACAAATGAGCAGTTCTTC. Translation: CASSRSSGTTTNEQFF.

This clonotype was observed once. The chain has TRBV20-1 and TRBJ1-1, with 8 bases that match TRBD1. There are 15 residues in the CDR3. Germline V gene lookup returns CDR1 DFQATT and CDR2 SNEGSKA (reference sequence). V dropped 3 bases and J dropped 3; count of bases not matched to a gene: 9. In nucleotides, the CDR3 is TGCAGTGCTAGTGAGACAGGGGTTTGGGACACTGAAGCTTTCTTT. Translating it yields CSASETGVWDTEAFF.

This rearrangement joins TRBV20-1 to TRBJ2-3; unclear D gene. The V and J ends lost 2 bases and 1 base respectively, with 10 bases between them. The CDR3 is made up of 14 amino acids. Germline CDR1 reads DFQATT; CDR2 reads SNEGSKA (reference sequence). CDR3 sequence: CSARRVRGTDTQYF. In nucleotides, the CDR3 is TGCAGTGCTAGAAGGGTGCGAGGCACAGATACGCAGTATTTT.